The next 27 T cell receptor beta chains were all read from a single sample in a study of T cell clonality in common variable immunodeficiency. Data came from immunoSEQ multiplex PCR; TCRdb stores just in-frame clones and leaves some out. The sample is made up of around 45,000 clones, none counted only once. The sequenced sample was peripheral blood mononuclear cells. The receptors here all came from a person aged 18 to 70 in good health.

This clone was recorded many times. The CDR3 goes on 3 residues after the read ends, and that part is filled in from the germline J gene. This chain connects TRBV2 to TRBJ1-4, with 9 bases matching TRBD1. The CDR3 length is 12 residues. The V and J ends lost 6 bases and 7 bases, in that order; junction bases with no gene match: 0. Per the germline V gene, CDR1 is SNHLY and CDR2 is FYNNEI. The CDR3 reads CASRDRGEKLFF. The sequenced CDR3 bases are TGTGCCAGCAGGGACAGGGGTGAAAAA.

In its sample, this clone was seen a few times. The read ends 3 residues shy of where the CDR3 ends; the end is completed using the germline J gene. The chain joins TRBV7-9 to TRBJ1-2; D might be TRBD1 (6 bases). Germline CDR1 is SEHNR and CDR2 is FQNEAQ (reference sequence). V was shortened by 1 base and J by 5 bases, with 11 bases between the two germline ends. The CDR3 runs 14 residues. The CDR3 is CASSLEGGRYGYTF. The CDR3 bases that were read are TGTGCCAGCAGCTTAGAAGGGGGACGTTATGGC. The full variable domain, with the rest looked up from reference TRBV7-9 and TRBJ1-2, is DTGVSQNPRHKITKRGQNVTFRCDPISEHNRLYWYRQTLGQGPEFLTYFQNEAQLEKSRLLSDRFSAERPKGSFSTLEIQRTEQGDSAMYLCASSLEGGRYGYTFGSGTRLTVV.

This clone has a count of ten or more. Read data end 3 residues before the CDR3 end; the end is taken from the germline J gene. The chain recombines TRBV5-5 with TRBJ1-1; 9 bases line up with TRBD1. The ends lost 0 bases at V and 6 bases at J; junction bases unmatched: 6. Germline V gene lookup returns CDR1 SGHKS and CDR2 YYEKEE (reference sequence). This CDR3 region has 15 residues. The CDR3 DNA, read in part, is TGTGCCAGCAGCTTGGCCGGGACAGGGATCCCTGAA. Residues: CASSLAGTGIPE. The full CDR3 protein reads CASSLAGTGIPEAFF.

This clone showed up many times. The read is 3 residues too short to cover the CDR3 end, so that end is filled in from the germline J gene. This sequence joins TRBV5-1 and TRBJ2-1; D remains unclear. The V gene lost 0 bases and the J gene lost 3 bases, with 4 bases spanning the gap. This CDR3 spans 13 amino acids. The germline V gene has CDR1 SGHRS and CDR2 YFSETQ. CDR3 amino acids: CASSLDSYNEQFF. CDR3 bases read: TGCGCCAGCAGCTTGGACAGCTACAATGAG. The full variable domain, its missing parts supplied by reference TRBV5-1 and TRBJ2-1, is KAGVTQTPRYLIKTRGQQVTLSCSPISGHRSVSWYQQTPGQGLQFLFEYFSETQRNKGNFPGRFSGRQFSNSRSEMNVSTLELGDSALYLCASSLDSYNEQFFGPGTRLTVL.

This clone was detected a few times. The missing CDR3 end, 3 residues past where the read stops, is filled in from the germline J gene. The chain joins TRBV7-2 to TRBJ2-3, with a possible D match to TRBD2 (7 bases). The CDR3 consists of 12 residues. The germline V and J ends were trimmed by 8 bases and 6 bases, with 12 bases remaining between them. Germline values: CDR1 SGHTA, CDR2 FQGNSA. CDR3 bases read: TGTGCCAGCGGGGGGGCCAGGGATACG. As protein: CASGGARDT. The entire CDR3 protein is CASGGARDTQYF.

This clone was seen repeatedly, ten times or more. The read halts 3 residues ahead of the CDR3 end, with the missing end drawn from the germline J gene. The chain has TRBV7-9 and TRBJ2-5, with D possibly matching TRBD2 (6 bases). Trimming took off 1 base at V and 7 bases at J, with 10 bases between the two ends. CDR1 and CDR2 from the germline V gene are SEHNR and FQNEAQ (reference sequence). This CDR3 spans 13 amino acids. The CDR3 DNA, read in part, is TGTGCCAGCAGCTTAGTGGCGGGGATGACC. It yields the protein CASSLVAGMT. The full CDR3 is CASSLVAGMTQYF.

Ten or more counts support this clone. The CDR3 extends 3 residues past the end of the read, so its final part is completed from the germline J gene. The V call is TRBV2, the J call TRBJ2-3; D remains unclear. From germline, CDR1 is SNHLY and CDR2 FYNNEI. The CDR3 spans 15 residues. The V end lost 3 bases, the J end lost 4 bases, and 14 bases lay between the germline ends. The CDR3 bases that were read are TGTGCCAGCAGTGATTACTACCCTGGAGCAGATACG. This codes for CASSDYYPGADT. The CDR3 in its entirety is CASSDYYPGADTQYF.

This clone was detected many times. The read is 3 residues too short to cover the CDR3 end, so that end is filled in from the germline J gene. The chain carries TRBV29-1 and TRBJ1-2; tentative D call: TRBD1 (5 bases). The CDR3 length is 13 residues. Germline V gene lookup returns CDR1 SQVTM and CDR2 ANQGSEA. Trimming took 2 bases from V and 2 from J, leaving 9 bases between them. CDR3 in amino acids: CSVESGGNYGYTF. The sequenced CDR3 bases are TGCAGCGTTGAAAGTGGGGGGAACTATGGC.

This clone was seen repeatedly, ten times or more. The read falls 3 residues short of the CDR3 end, and the missing part is taken from the germline J gene. V and J are TRBV10-3 and TRBJ1-2; 9 nucleotides match TRBD1. V lost 0 bases, J lost 4 bases, and 0 bases stayed unmatched. The CDR3 runs 14 residues. CDR1 is ENHRY, CDR2 SYGVKD, per germline. Here the CDR3 reads CAISESTGGYGYTF. The CDR3 bases that were read are TGTGCCATCAGTGAGTCGACAGGGGGCTATGGC.

Notes on this clone: Read sequence stops 3 residues before the CDR3 end, and the germline J gene provides the missing end. This chain joins TRBV19 and TRBJ2-7; D is possibly TRBD2 (6 bases). With 5 bases removed from V and 5 bases from J, the gap between germline ends came to 16 bases. CDR3 length: 14 amino acids. In germline, CDR1 is LNHDA, CDR2 SQIVND (reference sequence). The sequenced CDR3 bases are TGTGCCAGTAGTCTCGGCCAGGGAGGCAACGAG. Encoded protein: CASSLGQGGNE. The whole CDR3 sequence reads CASSLGQGGNEQYF.

This clone was seen at least ten times. From the germline J gene comes the end of the CDR3, since the read stops 3 residues before it. The chain carries TRBV6-1 and TRBJ2-1; 10 bases are a match to TRBD2. The CDR3 is made up of 15 amino acids. V shed 1 base, J shed 6 bases, and the junction held 3 bases outside the gene matches. CDR1 and CDR2 (germline): MNHNS, SASEGT. The CDR3 reads CASSEEGLASNEQFF. The sequenced CDR3 bases are TGTGCCAGCAGTGAAGAGGGACTAGCGAGCAATGAG.

This clone was seen ten or more times. The read halts 3 residues ahead of the CDR3 end, with the missing end drawn from the germline J gene. This chain links TRBV28 with TRBJ2-1; 9 bases are a match to TRBD2. Germline assignment: CDR1 MDHEN and CDR2 SYDVKM. The V gene end was trimmed by 3 bases and the J gene end by 4 bases; junction bases not matched to a gene: 4. This CDR3 is 15 amino acids long. CDR3 in amino acids: CASSFALAGYNEQFF. The sequenced CDR3 bases are TGTGCCAGCAGTTTTGCACTAGCGGGTTACAATGAG. Drawing the rest from reference TRBV28 and TRBJ2-1, the complete variable domain is DVKVTQSSRYLVKRTGEKVFLECVQDMDHENMFWYRQDPGLGLRLIYFSYDVKMKEKGDIPEGYSVSREKKERFSLILESASTNQTSMYLCASSFALAGYNEQFFGPGTRLTVL.

This clone was recorded at least ten times. Read data end 3 residues before the CDR3 end; the end is taken from the germline J gene. The chain uses TRBV20-1 and TRBJ2-3, with D possibly being TRBD2 (7 bases). Trimming removed 2 bases from V and 3 bases from J, with 15 bases in between. The CDR3 consists of 15 residues. Germline V gene data show CDR1 as DFQATT and CDR2 as SNEGSKA (reference sequence). CDR3 sequence: CSARRRGGATDTQYF. CDR3 DNA, as far as it was read: TGCAGTGCTAGAAGGCGTGGGGGGGCGACAGATACG.

This clone was seen at least ten times. The read is 3 residues too short to cover the CDR3 end, so that end is filled in from the germline J gene. V and J are TRBV2 and TRBJ2-2, with 14 nucleotides matching TRBD2. The CDR3 totals 17 residues. Germline V CDR1 and CDR2: SNHLY, FYNNEI. The junction had 4 bases not matched to a gene; V was cut back by 6 bases and J by 1 base. The covered CDR3 bases are TGTGCCAGCAGCGACGGACTAGCGGGAGGGAACACCGGGGAG. This codes for CASSDGLAGGNTGE. The full CDR3 is CASSDGLAGGNTGELFF.

In its sample, this clone was seen many times. The CDR3 goes on 3 residues after the read ends, and that part is filled in from the germline J gene. This chain links TRBV5-5 with TRBJ1-1, with TRBD1 as a possible D gene (6 bases). The CDR3 spans 11 residues. Germline V gene sequence: CDR1 SGHKS, CDR2 YYEKEE (reference sequence). The CDR3 loop is CASSHSRGAFF. The part of the CDR3 DNA that was read is TGTGCCAGCAGCCATTCGAGGGGG.

This clone was detected ten times or more. The read ends 3 residues before the CDR3 terminus; that terminus is restored from the germline J gene. The V and J genes are TRBV5-1 and TRBJ2-3, with 8 bases aligning to TRBD2. The CDR3 length is 15 residues. The V gene end was trimmed by 5 bases and the J gene end by 1 base; junction bases not matched to a gene: 6. CDR1 is SGHRS, CDR2 YFSETQ, per germline. CDR3 DNA (partial): TGCGCCAGCAGACCAACTAGCGGACGCACAGATACG. Encoded protein: CASRPTSGRTDT. The whole CDR3 protein is CASRPTSGRTDTQYF. The full variable domain, completed using reference TRBV5-1 and TRBJ2-3, is KAGVTQTPRYLIKTRGQQVTLSCSPISGHRSVSWYQQTPGQGLQFLFEYFSETQRNKGNFPGRFSGRQFSNSRSEMNVSTLELGDSALYLCASRPTSGRTDTQYFGPGTRLTVL.

This clone was recorded many times. The read ends 3 residues before the CDR3 terminus; that terminus is restored from the germline J gene. This chain joins TRBV18 and TRBJ1-2; TRBD1 aligns across 7 bases. Trimming cost V 3 bases and J 4 bases; bases outside gene matches: 8. Per germline, CDR1 KGHSH and CDR2 LQKENI. The CDR3 loop spans 15 amino acids. CDR3 protein: CASSPATGRAYGYTF. Incomplete CDR3 DNA: TGTGCCAGCTCACCCGCGACAGGGCGGGCCTATGGC.

This clone was detected many times. Coverage ceases 3 residues before the CDR3 finishes, and the germline J gene fills in the end. This rearrangement joins TRBV29-1 to TRBJ1-6; 7 bases are a match to TRBD1. There are 14 residues in the CDR3. J was trimmed by 7 bases and V by 7 bases; bases with no gene match: 10. Germline-derived CDR1 and CDR2 are SQVTM and ANQGSEA. CDR3 DNA, as far as it was read: TGCAGCGCTCGGACAGGCAGCGGAAATTCACCC. Its translation: CSARTGSGNSP. The full CDR3 sequence reads CSARTGSGNSPLHF.

This clone was seen many times. Read sequence stops 3 residues before the CDR3 end, and the germline J gene provides the missing end. The rearrangement joins TRBV20-1 to TRBJ2-2; 8 bases agree with TRBD1. Germline V CDR1 and CDR2: DFQATT, SNEGSKA (reference sequence). The CDR3 runs to 16 residues. J lost 5 bases, V lost 6 bases, and 14 bases had no gene match. The DNA read from the CDR3 is TGCAGTGCCCCCAACGCACAGGGGGATTTGACCGGGGAG. This encodes CSAPNAQGDLTGE. The full CDR3 protein is CSAPNAQGDLTGELFF.

This clone has ten or more counts. The read gets to within 3 residues of the CDR3 end, and the germline J gene fills in the rest. The gene calls are TRBV20-1 and TRBJ2-3; D ambiguous. The CDR3 runs 13 residues. V lost 3 bases to trimming and J lost 0 bases, with 7 bases between them. Germline V gene lookup returns CDR1 DFQATT and CDR2 SNEGSKA (reference sequence). This CDR3 is CSARAISTDTQYF. Partial CDR3 DNA: TGCAGTGCTAGGGCCATAAGCACAGATACG.

Ten or more counts support this clone. Read data end 3 residues before the CDR3 end; the end is taken from the germline J gene. The chain uses TRBV20-1 and TRBJ2-2; possibly TRBD1 for D (5 bases). Germline V gives CDR1 DFQATT, CDR2 SNEGSKA (reference sequence). The CDR3 contains 14 residues. Trimming took off 0 bases at V and 1 base at J, with 6 bases between the two ends. The covered CDR3 bases are TGCAGTGCTAGAGATCAGGGGAACACCGGGGAG. Translated: CSARDQGNTGE. The whole CDR3 reads CSARDQGNTGELFF.

This clone was found many times. Read coverage stops 3 residues before the CDR3 terminus; the germline J gene supplies the remainder. The rearrangement joins TRBV2 to TRBJ1-5; 7 positions match TRBD1. The CDR3 sequence is 14 residues long. CDR1 is SNHLY and CDR2 is FYNNEI in the germline V gene. The J segment lost 4 bases and the V segment lost 6 bases, leaving 6 bases of the junction unmatched. The covered CDR3 bases are TGTGCCAGCAGCCGCGGGACAGAAAATCAGCCC. It yields the protein CASSRGTENQP. The CDR3, in full, reads CASSRGTENQPQHF.

This clone was counted at least ten times. CDR3 protein: CATSRDSGGAETQYF. The DNA read from the CDR3 is TGTGCCACCAGCAGAGACTCCGGGGGGGCGGAGACC. The V gene is TRBV15, the J gene TRBJ2-5, with 8 bases that match TRBD2. The read gets to within 3 residues of the CDR3 end, and the germline J gene fills in the rest. V lost 0 bases and J lost 5; bases outside the gene matches: 5. Germline V lookup: CDR1 LNHNV, CDR2 YYDKDF (reference sequence). The CDR3 length is 15 residues.

This clone was recorded at least ten times. The observed sequence ends 3 residues before the CDR3 terminus, with the missing tail filled in from the germline J gene. This chain links TRBV13 with TRBJ2-3; 15 nucleotides line up with TRBD2. The CDR3 has 18 residues. Looked up from germline, CDR1 is PRHDT and CDR2 is FYEKMQ (reference sequence). The V segment lost 5 bases and the J segment 0 bases; nucleotides outside the gene matches: 6. The sequenced part of the CDR3 DNA is TGTGCCAGCAGCCAACGGACTAGCGGGGGGGGTAGCACAGATACG. Protein product: CASSQRTSGGGSTDT. In full, the CDR3 reads CASSQRTSGGGSTDTQYF.

At least ten counts were recorded for this clone. One end of the junction does not line up with germline, which may come from a read error. Read sequence stops 3 residues before the CDR3 end, and the germline J gene provides the missing end. The V gene is TRBV4-2, the J gene TRBJ2-1; 8 bases agree with TRBD2. From germline, CDR1 is LGHNA and CDR2 YNFKEQ. The CDR3 runs to 16 residues. CDR3 loop: CASSQEAAGVGNEQFF. Partial CDR3 DNA: TGCGCCAGCAGCCAAGAGGCAGCGGGGGTAGGCAATGAG.

This clone came up many times. The read ends 3 residues early relative to the CDR3; the germline J gene fills the gap. The rearrangement joins TRBV20-1 to TRBJ2-2; a possible D gene is TRBD2 (5 bases). The V and J ends lost 1 base and 4 bases respectively, with 13 bases between them. CDR1 and CDR2 from the germline V gene are DFQATT and SNEGSKA (reference sequence). The CDR3 is made up of 15 amino acids. CDR3 bases read: TGCAGTGCTAGAGCCAGGCCCCGGGGCACCGGGGAG. Encoded protein: CSARARPRGTGE. Given in full, the CDR3 is CSARARPRGTGELFF.

This clone was counted ten times or more. The CDR3 goes on 3 residues after the read ends, and that part is filled in from the germline J gene. J is TRBJ2-5 and V is TRBV7-2, with 8 bases lining up with TRBD1. Trimming took 5 bases from V and 2 from J; bases not matched to a gene: 1. CDR3 length equals 13 residues. CDR1 and CDR2 (germline): SGHTA, FQGNSA. The CDR3 DNA, read in part, is TGTGCCAGCAGCAACAGGGGGCAAGAGACC. It specifies CASSNRGQET. In full, the CDR3 reads CASSNRGQETQYF.